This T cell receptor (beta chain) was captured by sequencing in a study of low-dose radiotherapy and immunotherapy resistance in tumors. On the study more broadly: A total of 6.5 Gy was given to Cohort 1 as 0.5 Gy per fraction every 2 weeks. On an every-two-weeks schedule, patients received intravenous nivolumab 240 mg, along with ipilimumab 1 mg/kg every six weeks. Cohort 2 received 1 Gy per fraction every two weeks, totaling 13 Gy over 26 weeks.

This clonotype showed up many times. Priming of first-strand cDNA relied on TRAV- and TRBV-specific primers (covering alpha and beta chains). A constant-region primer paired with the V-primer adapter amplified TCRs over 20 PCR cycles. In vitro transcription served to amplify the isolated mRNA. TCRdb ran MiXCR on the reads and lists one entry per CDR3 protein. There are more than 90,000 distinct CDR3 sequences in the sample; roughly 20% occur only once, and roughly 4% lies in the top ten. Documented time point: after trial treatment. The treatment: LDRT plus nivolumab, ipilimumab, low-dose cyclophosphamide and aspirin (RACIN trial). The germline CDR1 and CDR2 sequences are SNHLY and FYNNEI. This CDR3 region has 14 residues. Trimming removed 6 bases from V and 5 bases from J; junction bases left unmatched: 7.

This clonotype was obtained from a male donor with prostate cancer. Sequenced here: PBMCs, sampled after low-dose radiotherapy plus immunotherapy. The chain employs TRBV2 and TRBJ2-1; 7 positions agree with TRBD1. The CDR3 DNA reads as TGTGCCAGCAGGGAGACAGGGTGGAACAATGAGCAGTTCTTC. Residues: CASRETGWNNEQFF.